This TCR beta chain was recorded in a study of neurological immune-mediated disorders. The study's findings and limits: Sharing of CDR3 amino acid sequences among expanded clones across subjects was absent, suggesting private repertoires in all groups.

This clonotype was detected many times. The target antigen is unknown. One entry per CDR3 protein results from TCRdb running MiXCR on the 5' RACE reads. The top ten hold approximately 2.7% of the sample, which has about 65,000 distinct CDR3 sequences, more than 3.5% seen once. The source of this sequence is a man aged 45-65 years with multiple sclerosis. The sequenced sample was PBMCs.

The CDR3 DNA is TGTGCCAGCAGCGTAGCGGTCGGGGACGTTGAGCAGTTCTTC. It is translated as CASSVAVGDVEQFF. The J gene is TRBJ2-1, the V gene TRBV9; D may be TRBD1 or TRBD2 (5 bases each). Germline CDR1 is SGDLS and CDR2 is YYNGEE. V lost 0 bases and J 9 bases, leaving 13 bases between the germline ends. The CDR3 runs 14 residues.